These 30 T cell receptor beta chains were all obtained from the same sample, sequenced in a study of identifying expanded T cells in peripheral blood. TCRdb keeps only in-frame clones here, not all; method: immunoSEQ multiplex PCR. This table has approximately 100,000 clones, approximately 90% appearing once. The sequenced sample was blood. The receptors originated from a person between 18 and 75 years old in good health.

The chain uses TRBV20-1 and TRBJ1-3, with TRBD1 matching 7 bases. The CDR3 length is 11 residues. Germline values: CDR1 DFQATT, CDR2 SNEGSKA (reference sequence). Trimming cost V 2 bases and J 11 bases; bases outside gene matches: 3. The CDR3 nucleotides read TGCAGTGCTAGAAGGGGGCGCGCCATATATTTT. Translating gives CSARRGRAIYF.

The rearrangement joins TRBV7-8 to TRBJ1-2; unclear D gene. Germline V gene data show CDR1 as SGHVS and CDR2 as FQNEAQ. With 1 base removed from V and 6 bases from J, the gap between germline ends came to 9 bases. There are 13 residues in the CDR3. The CDR3 protein is CASSLVEADGYTF. CDR3 coding DNA: TGTGCCAGCAGCTTAGTGGAGGCGGATGGCTACACCTTC.

CDR3 sequence reads: CASSSPAVWSVRDTQYF. The CDR3 DNA sequence: TGTGCCAGCAGCTCCCCCGCCGTCTGGAGTGTTAGAGATACGCAGTATTTT. The chain recombines TRBV7-9 with TRBJ2-3, with D unresolved. The CDR3 covers 17 residues. CDR1 SEHNR and CDR2 FQNEAQ come from the germline V gene (reference sequence). Trimming shortened V by 4 bases and J by 5 bases, and 22 bases separated the two germline ends.

The gene calls are TRBV27 and TRBJ2-7, with 8 bases that match TRBD1. Germline V CDR1 and CDR2: MNHEY, SMNVEV (reference sequence). The J segment lost 2 bases and the V segment lost 0 bases, leaving 0 bases of the junction unmatched. This CDR3 has 14 amino acids. The CDR3 region has the DNA TGTGCCAGCAGTTTATCGACAGGGGCCTACGAGCAGTACTTC. Translated: CASSLSTGAYEQYF.

The J gene is TRBJ2-3, the V gene TRBV15, with TRBD2 matching over 7 bases. Germline V lookup: CDR1 LNHNV, CDR2 YYDKDF (reference sequence). The CDR3 runs 17 residues. Trimming cost V 3 bases and J 2 bases; bases outside gene matches: 11. This chain's CDR3 is CATSSARWGGVTDTQYF. The CDR3 bases are TGTGCCACCAGCAGTGCCAGGTGGGGGGGGGTCACAGATACGCAGTATTTT.

There are a few counts of this clone. The chain joins TRBV6-6 to TRBJ2-3; D is uncertain. V gave up 8 bases and J gave up 3 bases, with 9 bases separating them. CDR3 length: 12 amino acids. Germline V CDR1 and CDR2: MNHNY, SVGAGI (reference sequence). In DNA form, the CDR3 reads TGTGCCAGCGCCAGTAGTACAGATACGCAGTATTTT. Its translation: CASASSTDTQYF.

V gene TRBV4-3 combines with J gene TRBJ2-2; 12 bases map to TRBD2. The CDR3 sequence is 17 residues long. V gave up 2 bases and J gave up 7 bases; unmatched junction bases: 8. Germline CDR1 LGHNA, CDR2 YSLEER. The CDR3 spells CASSQWLAGGQDGELFF. Here the CDR3 DNA reads TGCGCCAGCAGCCAATGGCTAGCGGGGGGGCAGGACGGGGAGCTGTTTTTT.

J is TRBJ2-7 and V is TRBV5-4, with D hard to call. Germline V gene sequence: CDR1 SGHNT, CDR2 YYREEE (reference sequence). The CDR3 runs 15 residues. Trimming removed 7 bases at V and 0 bases at J, with 17 bases between. This CDR3 reads CASGHTFRNSYEQYF. CDR3 coding DNA: TGTGCCAGCGGCCACACTTTCCGGAACTCCTACGAGCAGTACTTC.

The chain uses TRBV7-2 and TRBJ2-3; D is ambiguous. The CDR3 loop spans 13 amino acids. V lost 5 bases, J lost 6 bases, and 12 bases lay in between. The germline V gene encodes CDR1 SGHTA and CDR2 FQGNSA. CDR3 DNA: TGTGCCAGCAGCCGCCTGAGTTGGGATACGCAGTATTTT. This codes for CASSRLSWDTQYF.

This clone was detected once. The rearrangement uses TRBV6-6 and TRBJ1-2; 10 positions match TRBD1. With V trimmed by 6 bases and J by 6 bases, 13 bases remained unmatched. The CDR3 has 16 amino acids. Germline V gene sequence: CDR1 MNHNY, CDR2 SVGAGI (reference sequence). The CDR3 DNA is TGTGCCAGCAGACCGACTCCGGGACAGGGGATCCATGGCTACACCTTC. It specifies CASRPTPGQGIHGYTF.

This clone was recorded once. CDR3 coding DNA: TGCAGCGGCCACAGGGCCTCGGATGAGCAGTTCTTC. Its protein product is CSGHRASDEQFF. The rearrangement uses TRBV29-1 and TRBJ2-1, with D possibly matching TRBD1 (6 bases). This CDR3 comprises 12 residues. Trimming removed 7 bases from V and 8 bases from J, with 15 bases in between. The germline CDR1 and CDR2 sequences are SQVTM and ANQGSEA.

The V call is TRBV4-3, the J call TRBJ1-1; no reliable D call. Trimming took off 1 base at V and 1 base at J, with 4 bases between the two ends. CDR1 LGHNA and CDR2 YSLEER come from the germline V gene. This CDR3 comprises 13 residues. The CDR3 bases are TGCGCCAGCAGCCAAGGTGGGAACACTGAAGCTTTCTTT. It translates to CASSQGGNTEAFF.

This clone is a singleton in its sample. The chain carries TRBV11-2 and TRBJ2-6; 7 nucleotides line up with TRBD1. Germline V gives CDR1 SGHAT, CDR2 FQNNGV. V was pared by 2 bases and J by 0 bases, with 4 bases of the junction left unmatched. The CDR3 runs to 17 residues. The CDR3 region has the DNA TGTGCCAGCAGCTTATCCAGGGGGATCTCTGGGGCCAACGTCCTGACTTTC. Translation: CASSLSRGISGANVLTF.

The rearrangement uses TRBV7-6 and TRBJ2-1; D might be TRBD1 (5 bases). The length of the CDR3 is 16 residues. Trimming pared 0 bases from V and 8 bases from J, leaving 17 bases between. Per the germline V gene, CDR1 is SGHVS and CDR2 is FNYEAQ. The CDR3 is CASSLAGQGRSYEQFF. Written as DNA, the CDR3 is TGTGCCAGCAGCTTAGCGGGGCAGGGTCGTTCCTATGAGCAGTTCTTC.

The CDR3 DNA follows: TGTGCCAGCAGTGCGGAGACGAGGCTTCGTGAAAAACTGTTTTTT. It is translated as CASSAETRLREKLFF. The chain carries TRBV27 and TRBJ1-4; D is undetermined. The V gene's germline CDR1 is MNHEY and CDR2 SMNVEV (reference sequence). The CDR3 sequence is 15 residues long. Trimming pared 5 bases from V and 7 bases from J, leaving 17 bases between.

The chain recombines TRBV11-2 with TRBJ2-1; no definite D call. V dropped 1 base and J dropped 6 bases, with 7 bases sitting between them. CDR1 and CDR2 from the germline V gene are SGHAT and FQNNGV. This CDR3 region has 13 residues. This chain's CDR3 is CASSLGTVNEQFF. For the CDR3, the DNA is TGTGCCAGCAGCTTAGGTACCGTCAATGAGCAGTTCTTC.

This chain connects TRBV7-2 to TRBJ1-2; maybe TRBD1 (6 bases). The CDR3 loop spans 12 amino acids. Trimming removed 8 bases at V and 5 bases at J, with 12 bases between. The germline CDR1 and CDR2 sequences are SGHTA and FQGNSA. The CDR3 here is CASAGAGYGYTF. The CDR3 nucleotides read TGTGCCAGCGCAGGGGCCGGGTATGGCTACACCTTC.

The chain has TRBV5-1 and TRBJ2-7; TRBD1 is a possible D gene (5 bases). This CDR3 comprises 14 residues. Germline CDR1 SGHRS, CDR2 YFSETQ. The V gene lost 0 bases and the J gene lost 0 bases, with 7 bases spanning the gap. CDR3 loop: CASSLVTGSYEQYF. Written as DNA, the CDR3 is TGCGCCAGCAGCTTGGTTACAGGCTCCTACGAGCAGTACTTC.

The chain is built from TRBV4-1 and TRBJ1-2, with 7 bases matching TRBD1. CDR1 is MGHRA and CDR2 is YSYEKL in the germline V gene. V was pared by 4 bases and J by 4 bases, with 12 bases of the junction left unmatched. The CDR3 has 16 residues. This CDR3 is CASSPRDRAGFYGYTF. In nucleotides, the CDR3 is TGCGCCAGCAGCCCCAGAGACAGGGCCGGTTTCTATGGCTACACCTTC.

This chain connects TRBV6-5 to TRBJ2-2; 9 positions match TRBD2. The V segment lost 5 bases and the J segment 3 bases; nucleotides outside the gene matches: 4. The CDR3 spans 15 residues. The germline V gene has CDR1 MNHEY and CDR2 SVGAGI. Here the CDR3 reads CASSRGGVDTGELFF. CDR3 DNA: TGTGCCAGCAGTCGCGGGGGGGTCGACACCGGGGAGCTGTTTTTT.

This rearrangement joins TRBV5-1 to TRBJ2-2; the D gene could be TRBD1 or TRBD2 (5 bases each). The CDR3 totals 15 residues. Looked up from germline, CDR1 is SGHRS and CDR2 is YFSETQ. V was trimmed by 4 bases and J by 5 bases, leaving 15 bases between them. The CDR3 DNA reads as TGCGCCAGCAGCCTCCGGGACCCCTGGACCGGGGAGCTGTTTTTT. This gives the protein CASSLRDPWTGELFF.

There are a few counts of this clone. The chain combines TRBV28 with TRBJ1-5, with 7 bases aligning to TRBD1. The germline gives CDR1 MDHEN, CDR2 SYDVKM. V trimming: 7 bases; J trimming: 2 bases; junction bases outside the gene matches: 11. This CDR3 contains 16 residues. The CDR3 DNA reads TGTGCCAGCACCCCTTGGAGGGGGCTCGGCAATCAGCCCCAGCATTTT. It encodes CASTPWRGLGNQPQHF.

The chain employs TRBV19 and TRBJ1-4; a possible D gene is TRBD1 (5 bases). CDR1 and CDR2 (germline): LNHDA, SQIVND (reference sequence). The CDR3 contains 15 residues. Deletions cut 3 bases from V and 0 bases from J, with 8 bases between. As DNA, the CDR3 is TGTGCCAGTAGTATTGACAGAACAACTAATGAAAAACTGTTTTTT. Its translation is CASSIDRTTNEKLFF.

V and J are TRBV19 and TRBJ1-5; unclear D gene. Germline-derived CDR1 and CDR2 are LNHDA and SQIVND (reference sequence). The V and J ends lost 1 base and 5 bases respectively, with 3 bases between them. The CDR3 runs to 12 residues. CDR3 sequence reads: CASSIADQPQHF. CDR3 in DNA: TGTGCCAGTAGTATAGCCGATCAGCCCCAGCATTTT.

The rearrangement joins TRBV7-2 to TRBJ1-2; unclear D gene. V gave up 1 base and J gave up 8 bases, with 5 bases separating them. Per the germline V gene, CDR1 is SGHTA and CDR2 is FQGNSA. The length of the CDR3 is 11 residues. The DNA of the CDR3 is TGTGCCAGCAGCTTAGGCGCGGGCTACACCTTC. Protein: CASSLGAGYTF.

This rearrangement joins TRBV9 to TRBJ2-1, with 12 bases matching TRBD2. Losses at the gene ends were 3 bases for V and 8 bases for J; bases not matched to a gene: 15. The CDR3 spans 18 residues. CDR1 is SGDLS and CDR2 is YYNGEE in the germline V gene. Written as DNA, the CDR3 is TGTGCCAGCAGCGCCCCTCTAGCGGGGGGGCCCCAGGCCGATGAGCAGTTCTTC. Amino acids: CASSAPLAGGPQADEQFF.

This chain joins TRBV11-1 and TRBJ1-2; the D gene is possibly TRBD1 (6 bases). With 5 bases removed from V and 2 bases from J, the gap between germline ends came to 12 bases. The CDR3 sequence is 14 residues long. The germline V gene encodes CDR1 SGHAT and CDR2 FQDESV (reference sequence). The CDR3 nucleotides read TGTGCCAGCAGCCCACGTAGGGGGAACTATGGCTACACCTTC. Translating gives CASSPRRGNYGYTF.

V gene TRBV9 combines with J gene TRBJ1-2, with a weak D call TRBD1 (5 bases). CDR3 length: 14 amino acids. CDR1 is SGDLS, CDR2 YYNGEE, per germline. V lost 4 bases, J lost 0 bases, and 10 bases lay in between. The CDR3 reads CASSFGTSNYGYTF. As DNA, the CDR3 is TGTGCCAGCAGCTTTGGGACGTCTAACTATGGCTACACCTTC.

The rearrangement joins TRBV4-1 to TRBJ2-5; TRBD1 agrees at 7 bases. The V and J ends lost 1 base and 2 bases, in that order; junction bases with no gene match: 7. CDR3 length: 16 amino acids. Germline CDR1 MGHRA, CDR2 YSYEKL. CDR3 DNA: TGCGCCAGCAGCCAAGGAGAGACAGGGCTTCAAGAGACCCAGTACTTC. It codes for CASSQGETGLQETQYF.

The rearrangement uses TRBV5-1 and TRBJ2-7, with TRBD1 matching over 7 bases. Losses at the gene ends were 2 bases for V and 2 bases for J; bases not matched to a gene: 4. Per germline, CDR1 SGHRS and CDR2 YFSETQ. This CDR3 is built from 14 residues. The CDR3 region has the DNA TGCGCCAGCAGCTTTCGGGGACAGACCTACGAGCAGTACTTC. Translation: CASSFRGQTYEQYF.